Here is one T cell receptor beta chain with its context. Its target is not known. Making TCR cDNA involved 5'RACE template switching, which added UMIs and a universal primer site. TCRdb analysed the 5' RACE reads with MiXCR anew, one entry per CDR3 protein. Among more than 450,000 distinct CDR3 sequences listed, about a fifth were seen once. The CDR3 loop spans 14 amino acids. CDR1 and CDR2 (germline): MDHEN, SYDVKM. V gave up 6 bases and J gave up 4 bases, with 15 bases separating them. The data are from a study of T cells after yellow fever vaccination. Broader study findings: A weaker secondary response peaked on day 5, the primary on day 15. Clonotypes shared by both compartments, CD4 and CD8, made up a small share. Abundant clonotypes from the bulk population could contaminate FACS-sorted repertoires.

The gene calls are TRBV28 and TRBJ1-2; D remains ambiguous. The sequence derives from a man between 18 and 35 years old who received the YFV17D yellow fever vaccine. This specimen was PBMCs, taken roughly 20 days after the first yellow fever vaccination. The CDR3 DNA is TGTGCCAGCAGCACCCGGAGGGCCGGCTATGGCTACACCTTC. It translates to CASSTRRAGYGYTF.